Following are 14 T cell receptor beta chains from one sample sequenced in a study of blood T cell repertoires in COVID-19. This table comes from immunoSEQ multiplex PCR, and its TCRdb copy is limited to in-frame clones, with some not included. The sample contains about 170,000 clones, around 80% of which appear only once. Sequencing was done on a sample of peripheral blood. These receptors all come from a woman in her 70s who had recovered from COVID-19.

The chain joins TRBV27 to TRBJ2-1; tentatively, D is TRBD1 (5 bases). CDR1 is MNHEY, CDR2 SMNVEV, per germline (reference sequence). The length of the CDR3 is 14 residues. Trimming removed 5 bases at V and 3 bases at J, with 11 bases between. The CDR3, as DNA: TGTGCCAGCAGTATGACAGACTTCTACAATGAGCAGTTCTTC. This encodes CASSMTDFYNEQFF.

This clone appeared once. This sequence joins TRBV7-6 and TRBJ2-6; D uncertain. Trimming removed 3 bases at V and 0 bases at J, with 9 bases between. The V gene's germline CDR1 is SGHVS and CDR2 FNYEAQ. This CDR3 comprises 16 residues. CDR3 sequence (DNA): TGTGCCAGCAGCTTTGCGCCGGGCTCTGGGGCCAACGTCCTGACTTTC. Translation: CASSFAPGSGANVLTF.

The rearrangement links TRBV18 to TRBJ2-7, with D unclear. CDR3 length: 12 amino acids. V gave up 3 bases and J gave up 3 bases, with 6 bases separating them. In germline, CDR1 is KGHSH, CDR2 LQKENI. The CDR3, as DNA: TGTGCCAGCTCACCCGCCAGCTACGAGCAGTACTTC. It yields the protein CASSPASYEQYF.

The gene calls are TRBV19 and TRBJ1-2; D remains unclear. In germline, CDR1 is LNHDA, CDR2 SQIVND (reference sequence). The V gene lost 5 bases and the J gene lost 5 bases, with 9 bases spanning the gap. CDR3 size: 12 residues. CDR3 loop: CASSVRGYGYTF. CDR3 in DNA: TGTGCCAGTAGTGTCCGAGGTTATGGCTACACCTTC.

This clone showed up just a few times. This rearrangement joins TRBV5-4 to TRBJ2-7; no definite D call. The CDR3 loop spans 15 amino acids. Germline assignment: CDR1 SGHNT and CDR2 YYREEE (reference sequence). The V and J ends lost 1 base and 2 bases respectively, with 13 bases between them. The CDR3 here is CASSLTARSPYEQYF. The DNA for the CDR3 is TGTGCCAGCAGCTTGACGGCCAGGTCCCCCTACGAGCAGTACTTC.

This clone was counted a single time. The chain couples TRBV5-5 to TRBJ2-5, with D possibly matching TRBD2 (5 bases). V was shortened by 3 bases and J by 5 bases, with 11 bases between the two germline ends. Germline CDR1 is SGHKS and CDR2 is YYEKEE (reference sequence). The CDR3 length is 13 residues. CDR3 residues: CASSWSGEETQYF. CDR3 in DNA: TGTGCCAGCAGCTGGTCTGGGGAGGAGACCCAGTACTTC.

The rearrangement uses TRBV5-1 and TRBJ1-1; D remains ambiguous. Germline values: CDR1 SGHRS, CDR2 YFSETQ. There are 13 residues in the CDR3. V was pared by 4 bases and J by 4 bases, with 11 bases between. The CDR3 sequence: CASSPDGSTEAFF. The CDR3 bases are TGCGCCAGCAGCCCCGACGGGAGCACTGAAGCTTTCTTT.

This clone was detected a few times. V usage is TRBV10-3 and J usage is TRBJ1-3; 8 positions agree with TRBD1. Losses at the gene ends were 6 bases for V and 3 bases for J; bases not matched to a gene: 7. This CDR3 is 15 amino acids long. CDR1 is ENHRY and CDR2 is SYGVKD in the germline V gene. CDR3 sequence: CAISGQGGDGNTIYF. Here the CDR3 DNA reads TGTGCCATCAGCGGACAGGGAGGTGATGGAAACACCATATATTTT.

The gene calls are TRBV5-1 and TRBJ1-2; TRBD1 matches at 9 bases. Trimming at V came to 4 bases and at J to 8 bases, leaving 6 bases not matched to a gene. This CDR3 has 13 residues. CDR1 is SGHRS and CDR2 is YFSETQ in the germline V gene. The CDR3 sequence is CASSQRQGGGYTF. The CDR3 DNA sequence: TGCGCCAGCAGCCAAAGACAGGGGGGAGGCTACACCTTC.

The chain employs TRBV10-2 and TRBJ2-7, with D hard to call. V was clipped by 4 bases and J by 4 bases, with 8 bases between them. There are 12 residues in the CDR3. The germline V gene has CDR1 WSHSY and CDR2 SAAADI. CDR3 sequence reads: CASSATEYEQYF. The CDR3 nucleotides are TGCGCCAGCAGTGCTACAGAGTACGAGCAGTACTTC.

This clone appeared once. The chain has TRBV7-9 and TRBJ1-2; 7 bases are shared with TRBD1. Trimming removed 5 bases from V and 4 bases from J; junction bases left unmatched: 7. Looked up from germline, CDR1 is SEHNR and CDR2 is FQNEAQ (reference sequence). The CDR3 covers 14 residues. CDR3 in DNA: TGTGCCAGCAGCGCGCTTTGGGACAGCTATGGCTACACCTTC. This codes for CASSALWDSYGYTF.

This clone showed up just a few times. The chain carries TRBV18 and TRBJ2-3; 11 bases fit TRBD2. The CDR3 is 15 amino acids. Germline V gene sequence: CDR1 KGHSH, CDR2 LQKENI. V was clipped by 5 bases and J by 1 base; unmatched bases: 2. The CDR3 sequence: CASSRLAGRTDTQYF. As DNA, the CDR3 is TGTGCCAGCTCAAGACTAGCGGGGCGCACAGATACGCAGTATTTT. The variable domain in full, with the rest retrieved from reference TRBV18 and TRBJ2-3, is NAGVMQNPRHLVRRRGQEARLRCSPMKGHSHVYWYRQLPEEGLKFMVYLQKENIIDESGMPKERFSAEFPKEGPSILRIQQVVRGDSAAYFCASSRLAGRTDTQYFGPGTRLTVL.

This clone came up a few times. The chain carries TRBV2 and TRBJ1-5; TRBD1 might be the D (6 bases). Trimming left V 4 bases short and J 6 bases short, with 13 bases between. The CDR3 runs to 14 residues. Looked up from germline, CDR1 is SNHLY and CDR2 is FYNNEI. The CDR3 is CASSGQGGGQPQHF. DNA of the CDR3: TGTGCCAGCAGTGGACAAGGGGGGGGTCAGCCCCAGCATTTT. The full variable domain, its missing parts supplied by reference TRBV2 and TRBJ1-5, is EPEVTQTPSHQVTQMGQEVILRCVPISNHLYFYWYRQILGQKVEFLVSFYNNEISEKSEIFDDQFSVERPDGSNFTLKIRSTKLEDSAMYFCASSGQGGGQPQHFGDGTRLSIL.

Only a few counts were recorded for this clone. The V and J genes are TRBV7-2 and TRBJ2-7, with D possibly TRBD2 on 6 matching bases. Trimming took 2 bases from V and 4 from J, leaving 15 bases between them. CDR3 length: 15 amino acids. The germline gives CDR1 SGHTA, CDR2 FQGNSA. In DNA form, the CDR3 reads TGTGCCAGCAGCTTACCAGGAGGGCGAGAGTACGAGCAGTACTTC. This translates into CASSLPGGREYEQYF.